This is a list of T cell receptor beta chains from one sample in a study of blood T cell repertoires in COVID-19. Sequencing used immunoSEQ multiplex PCR; TCRdb keeps in-frame clones, though not all of them. The sample has about 240,000 clones; about 89% are singletons. The material sequenced was PBMCs or T cells enriched from blood (not recorded which). Receptors originate from a middle-aged man who had recovered from COVID-19. Both conserved end residues are part of each CDR3. The D gene is left open where the match is weak. Clone sizes are given selectively: once, few, many, or a class where the clone is expanded.

j_gene: TRBJ2-2; len: 14; abundance: .; v_gene: TRBV11-2; d_gene: .; CDR3nt: TGTGCCAGCAGCTCCCTCCGGAGAACCGGGGAGCTGTTTTTT; CDR3aa: CASSSLRRTGELFF
j_gene: TRBJ2-2; len: 15; abundance: .; v_gene: TRBV18; d_gene: TRBD2; CDR3nt: TGTGCCAGCTCACCCGGACTAGCGAACACCGGGGAGCTGTTTTTT; CDR3aa: CASSPGLANTGELFF
j_gene: TRBJ2-3; len: 19; abundance: .; v_gene: TRBV3-1/TRBV3-2; d_gene: TRBD2; CDR3nt: TGTGCCAGCAGCCTCGGGATGGCGCTAGCGGGAGGCCGAGGAGATACGCAGTATTTT; CDR3aa: CASSLGMALAGGRGDTQYF
j_gene: TRBJ2-7; len: 17; abundance: .; v_gene: TRBV5-1; d_gene: TRBD2; CDR3nt: TGCGCCAGCAGCTGGACTAGCGGGGGGAACAATGCCTACGAGCAGTACTTC; CDR3aa: CASSWTSGGNNAYEQYF
j_gene: TRBJ1-2; len: 14; abundance: .; v_gene: TRBV7-9; d_gene: .; CDR3nt: TGTGCCAGCAGCTTAGGAGGGGGTGTTGATGGCTACACCTTC; CDR3aa: CASSLGGGVDGYTF
j_gene: TRBJ1-1; len: 15; abundance: few; v_gene: TRBV5-1; d_gene: TRBD1; CDR3nt: TGCGCCAGCAGCTTATTGCCTGAACGGGACAGTGAAGCTTTCTTT; CDR3aa: CASSLLPERDSEAFF
j_gene: TRBJ1-1; len: 13; abundance: once; v_gene: TRBV27; d_gene: TRBD1; CDR3nt: TGTGCCAGCAGTTGGACAGGGGACACTGAAGCTTTCTTT; CDR3aa: CASSWTGDTEAFF
j_gene: TRBJ2-7; len: 11; abundance: .; v_gene: TRBV12-3/TRBV12-4; d_gene: .; CDR3nt: TGTGCCACCAAGACGGGTTACGAGCAGTACTTC; CDR3aa: CATKTGYEQYF
j_gene: TRBJ2-7; len: 16; abundance: .; v_gene: TRBV11-2; d_gene: TRBD2; CDR3nt: TGTGCCAGCAGCTTACCGGGACTAGCGGGGTCCTACGAGCAGTACTTC; CDR3aa: CASSLPGLAGSYEQYF
j_gene: TRBJ1-2; len: 12; abundance: .; v_gene: TRBV28; d_gene: .; CDR3nt: TGTGCCAGCAGTTTGATGGGCTTTGGCTACACCTTC; CDR3aa: CASSLMGFGYTF
j_gene: TRBJ1-1; len: 14; abundance: .; v_gene: TRBV30; d_gene: .; CDR3nt: TGTGCCTGGAGTGTATCCAGGGGGAACACTGAAGCTTTCTTT; CDR3aa: CAWSVSRGNTEAFF
j_gene: TRBJ2-7; len: 13; abundance: .; v_gene: TRBV7-3; d_gene: TRBD1; CDR3nt: TGTGCCAGCAGCTTCGGACAGGCCTACGAGCAGTACTTC; CDR3aa: CASSFGQAYEQYF
j_gene: TRBJ1-6; len: 20; abundance: .; v_gene: TRBV6-2/TRBV6-3; d_gene: TRBD1; CDR3nt: TGTGCCAGCACCCCGAGATCGGGACAGGGAAAGAGCTCCTATAATTCACCCCTCCACTTT; CDR3aa: CASTPRSGQGKSSYNSPLHF
j_gene: TRBJ1-2; len: 13; abundance: .; v_gene: TRBV6-5; d_gene: TRBD1; CDR3nt: TGTGCCAGCAGAATCCGGGACAGCTATGGCTACACCTTC; CDR3aa: CASRIRDSYGYTF
j_gene: TRBJ2-1; len: 12; abundance: .; v_gene: TRBV6-1; d_gene: .; CDR3nt: TGTGCCAGCAGTGATCGCTACAATGAGCAGTTCTTC; CDR3aa: CASSDRYNEQFF
j_gene: TRBJ2-7; len: 16; abundance: .; v_gene: TRBV7-9; d_gene: TRBD2; CDR3nt: TGTGCCAGCAGCGCCCGGATGGGACTAGCTCCCTACGAGCAGTACTTC; CDR3aa: CASSARMGLAPYEQYF
j_gene: TRBJ2-7; len: 15; abundance: .; v_gene: TRBV9; d_gene: TRBD1; CDR3nt: TGTGCCAGCAGCGAACGACAGGGGGTAGTGTACGAGCAGTACTTC; CDR3aa: CASSERQGVVYEQYF
j_gene: TRBJ2-7; len: 16; abundance: .; v_gene: TRBV9; d_gene: TRBD1; CDR3nt: TGTGCCAGCAGCGAACGAACCGGGACAGGCTTTGGTGAGCAGTACTTC; CDR3aa: CASSERTGTGFGEQYF
j_gene: TRBJ1-3; len: 15; abundance: .; v_gene: TRBV4-1; d_gene: .; CDR3nt: TGCGCCAGCAGCCAAGTTCTCAGCTCTGGAAACACCATATATTTT; CDR3aa: CASSQVLSSGNTIYF
j_gene: TRBJ1-4; len: 14; abundance: once; v_gene: TRBV7-9; d_gene: TRBD1; CDR3nt: TGTGCCAGCAGCTTAGGGGACAGAAGCGAAAAACTGTTTTTT; CDR3aa: CASSLGDRSEKLFF
j_gene: TRBJ2-5; len: 14; abundance: .; v_gene: TRBV11-1; d_gene: .; CDR3nt: TGTGCCAGCAGCTTCCAGGGGTTCCAAGAGACCCAGTACTTC; CDR3aa: CASSFQGFQETQYF
j_gene: TRBJ2-3; len: 16; abundance: .; v_gene: TRBV7-2; d_gene: TRBD2; CDR3nt: TGTGCCAGCAGCCATACCCTCGCGGGAGTGAGAGATACGCAGTATTTT; CDR3aa: CASSHTLAGVRDTQYF
j_gene: TRBJ2-7; len: 15; abundance: .; v_gene: TRBV5-1; d_gene: TRBD1; CDR3nt: TGCGCCAGCAGCGGTCGGACAGGGGAGGGCTACGAGCAGTACTTC; CDR3aa: CASSGRTGEGYEQYF
j_gene: TRBJ1-6; len: 16; abundance: .; v_gene: TRBV9; d_gene: TRBD1; CDR3nt: TGTGCCAGCAGCGCCTCACCAGGGGGCAGTTCCTTACCCCTCCACTTT; CDR3aa: CASSASPGGSSLPLHF
j_gene: TRBJ1-2; len: 15; abundance: .; v_gene: TRBV7-6; d_gene: .; CDR3nt: TGTGCCAGCAGCTTAGCGGGGGGTGCAGGCTATGGCTACACCTTC; CDR3aa: CASSLAGGAGYGYTF